One sample yielded the 23 T cell receptor beta chains listed below, sequenced in a study of beta chain features in type 1 diabetes. As every portion of the isolated RNA was reverse transcribed, the sequencing read expressed TCRB transcripts. Profiling relied on immunoSEQ multiplex PCR, and the TCRdb table lists in-frame clones only, not all of them. This table holds roughly 310,000 clones, 8% to 13% found once. The sample was naive CD4+ T cells from blood. Source of these receptors: a woman in her 30s in good health.

This sequence joins TRBV10-3 and TRBJ2-3; 10 bases fit TRBD1. Germline V gene sequence: CDR1 ENHRY, CDR2 SYGVKD. With V trimmed by 10 bases and J by 5 bases, 9 bases remained unmatched. CDR3 length: 14 amino acids. The CDR3 loop is CATTGQGTEDTQYF. In nucleotides, the CDR3 is TGTGCCACCACGGGACAGGGGACCGAAGATACGCAGTATTTT.

The sample holds a few counts of this clone. The chain joins TRBV13 to TRBJ2-7, with 9 nucleotides matching TRBD2. The CDR3 has 15 residues. In germline, CDR1 is PRHDT, CDR2 FYEKMQ (reference sequence). V lost 1 base and J lost 9; bases outside the gene matches: 10. CDR3: CASSLALAGSRAQYF. In nucleotides, the CDR3 is TGTGCCAGCAGCTTAGCCCTAGCGGGGAGCCGCGCGCAGTACTTC. Looking up the rest from reference TRBV13 and TRBJ2-7 gives the full variable domain: AAGVIQSPRHLIKEKRETATLKCYPIPRHDTVYWYQQGPGQDPQFLISFYEKMQSDKGSIPDRFSAQQFSDYHSELNMSSLELGDSALYFCASSLALAGSRAQYFGPGTRLTVT.

This clone was observed a handful of times. The chain couples TRBV5-4 to TRBJ2-7, with a weak D call TRBD1 (5 bases). Germline assignment: CDR1 SGHNT and CDR2 YYREEE (reference sequence). This CDR3 contains 15 residues. Trimming removed 4 bases at V and 2 bases at J, with 16 bases between. The CDR3 is CASSPGQGWAYEQYF. The CDR3 region has the DNA TGTGCCAGCAGCCCCGGGCAGGGATGGGCCTACGAGCAGTACTTC.

This rearrangement joins TRBV4-2 to TRBJ2-7, with D possibly being TRBD1 (5 bases). Trimming took 1 base from V and 6 from J, leaving 10 bases between them. Germline-derived CDR1 and CDR2 are LGHNA and YNFKEQ. The CDR3 is 13 residues long. DNA of the CDR3: TGTGCCAGCAGCCAAGGGGGCCTGTCCGAGCAGTACTTC. Amino acid sequence: CASSQGGLSEQYF.

In its sample, this clone was seen a few times. The J gene is TRBJ2-1, the V gene TRBV2; 11 nucleotides align to TRBD1. V lost 6 bases and J lost 5; bases outside the gene matches: 6. The CDR3 consists of 15 residues. Germline CDR1 is SNHLY and CDR2 is FYNNEI. The CDR3 loop is CASSGDRGSDNEQFF. The CDR3 DNA follows: TGTGCCAGCAGCGGGGACAGGGGGTCAGACAATGAGCAGTTCTTC.

This clone was detected a few times. CDR3 sequence (DNA): TGTGCCAGCAGCCATGGACAGGACTTGTTTAACCCCTACGAGCAGTACTTC. This translates into CASSHGQDLFNPYEQYF. The rearrangement joins TRBV28 to TRBJ2-7; the match to TRBD1 covers 7 bases. Germline V gene lookup returns CDR1 MDHEN and CDR2 SYDVKM. The length of the CDR3 is 17 residues. J gave up 2 bases and V 6 bases, and 16 bases lay outside the gene matches.

This clone was picked up a small number of times. V gene TRBV7-2 combines with J gene TRBJ2-1, with D hard to call. Germline V CDR1 and CDR2: SGHTA, FQGNSA. The CDR3 has 15 residues. Trimming took off 3 bases at V and 0 bases at J, with 9 bases between the two ends. CDR3: CASSFSESSYNEQFF. For the CDR3, the DNA is TGTGCCAGCAGCTTTTCCGAGAGCTCCTACAATGAGCAGTTCTTC.

This sequence joins TRBV30 and TRBJ2-1, with D unresolved. This CDR3 is built from 12 residues. CDR1 is GTSNPN, CDR2 SVGIG, per germline (reference sequence). Trimming pared 1 base from V and 8 bases from J, leaving 9 bases between. CDR3 coding DNA: TGTGCCTGGAGTGATTACTATTATGAGCAGTTCTTC. It encodes CAWSDYYYEQFF.

The chain is built from TRBV7-3 and TRBJ2-1, with TRBD1 matching over 7 bases. Trimming at V came to 2 bases and at J to 0 bases, leaving 1 base not matched to a gene. CDR1 SGHTA and CDR2 FQGTGA come from the germline V gene. The CDR3 has 15 amino acids. CDR3 nucleotide sequence: TGTGCCAGCAGCTTAGGGGACAGCTCCTACAATGAGCAGTTCTTC. It encodes CASSLGDSSYNEQFF.

This clone was detected a few times. The J gene is TRBJ2-7, the V gene TRBV5-1; TRBD2 aligns across 7 bases. Losses at the gene ends were 5 bases for V and 3 bases for J; bases not matched to a gene: 5. This CDR3 has 13 amino acids. Germline assignment: CDR1 SGHRS and CDR2 YFSETQ. The CDR3 nucleotides are TGCGCCAGCAGGAGCGGGACGGGCTACGAGCAGTACTTC. Residues: CASRSGTGYEQYF.

The gene calls are TRBV6-5 and TRBJ1-5; 9 positions agree with TRBD1. The V gene end was trimmed by 2 bases and the J gene end by 7 bases; junction bases not matched to a gene: 3. The CDR3 is 14 amino acids. The V gene's germline CDR1 is MNHEY and CDR2 SVGAGI. In DNA form, the CDR3 reads TGTGCCAGCAGTTACGGACAGGGGACCCAGCCCCAGCATTTT. It translates to CASSYGQGTQPQHF.

This clone was seen only a few times. The chain links TRBV29-1 to TRBJ2-3, with 8 bases matching TRBD2. J gave up 0 bases and V 4 bases, and 3 bases lay outside the gene matches. CDR1 is SQVTM, CDR2 ANQGSEA, per germline. CDR3 length: 14 amino acids. Here the CDR3 DNA reads TGCAGCGTTGGAATAGCGGGGAGCACAGATACGCAGTATTTT. Its protein product is CSVGIAGSTDTQYF.

This clone was observed a handful of times. The chain employs TRBV18 and TRBJ2-5, with 8 positions matching TRBD1. Germline values: CDR1 KGHSH, CDR2 LQKENI. The V and J ends lost 3 bases and 5 bases, in that order; junction bases with no gene match: 5. This CDR3 has 14 amino acids. CDR3 nucleotide sequence: TGTGCCAGCTCACCGATCGACAGGGGTGAGACCCAGTACTTC. Protein: CASSPIDRGETQYF.

The rearrangement links TRBV7-9 to TRBJ2-5; TRBD2 matches 9 bases. The germline V gene has CDR1 SEHNR and CDR2 FQNEAQ (reference sequence). The CDR3 is made up of 15 amino acids. V was clipped by 5 bases and J by 6 bases; unmatched bases: 10. CDR3 loop: CASSPIAGVRQTQYF. The CDR3 nucleotides read TGTGCCAGCAGCCCGATAGCGGGAGTACGGCAGACCCAGTACTTC.

The chain combines TRBV19 with TRBJ1-5; D unresolved. The CDR3 covers 9 residues. Looked up from germline, CDR1 is LNHDA and CDR2 is SQIVND (reference sequence). V was clipped by 8 bases and J by 8 bases, with 4 bases between them. The CDR3 nucleotides are TGTGCCAGTTCAGAGCCCCAGCATTTT. Its protein is CASSEPQHF.

This clone was picked up a small number of times. The rearrangement links TRBV7-2 to TRBJ2-7; 7 bases are shared with TRBD1. The CDR3 contains 15 residues. Germline loops: CDR1 SGHTA, CDR2 FQGNSA. Trimming at V came to 4 bases and at J to 0 bases, leaving 6 bases not matched to a gene. The chain's CDR3 is CASSSTRGSSYEQYF. CDR3 sequence (DNA): TGTGCCAGCAGCTCTACCAGGGGGAGCTCCTACGAGCAGTACTTC.

This clone was recorded a few times. The chain employs TRBV28 and TRBJ2-3; 7 bases are a match to TRBD1. CDR3 size: 14 residues. Germline loops: CDR1 MDHEN, CDR2 SYDVKM. V lost 7 bases, J lost 7 bases, and 11 bases stayed unmatched. The DNA of the CDR3 is TGTGCCAGCACCGACAGGGCCAGGATCTATACGCAGTATTTT. Residues: CASTDRARIYTQYF.

This clone has a handful of counts. The rearrangement links TRBV9 to TRBJ2-7; D is ambiguous. The germline gives CDR1 SGDLS, CDR2 YYNGEE. There are 14 residues in the CDR3. Trimming left V 1 base short and J 4 bases short, with 12 bases between. The DNA of the CDR3 is TGTGCCAGCAGCGTAAGTAGCACGAATTACGAGCAGTACTTC. Protein: CASSVSSTNYEQYF.

This clone was counted between two and nine times. J is TRBJ2-1 and V is TRBV25-1, with TRBD2 identical over 13 bases. This CDR3 spans 15 amino acids. Germline CDR1 and CDR2: MGHDK and SYGVNS. V trimming: 3 bases; J trimming: 8 bases; junction bases outside the gene matches: 4. The CDR3 DNA follows: TGTGCCAGCAGTGATACTAGCGGGAGGGTCGATGAGCAGTTCTTC. It yields the protein CASSDTSGRVDEQFF.

This clone was detected only a few times. The gene calls are TRBV18 and TRBJ1-1; D is possibly TRBD1 (6 bases). Germline-derived CDR1 and CDR2 are KGHSH and LQKENI. This CDR3 region has 16 residues. V was shortened by 2 bases and J by 1 base, with 14 bases between the two germline ends. The CDR3 sequence: CASSPFDRSPNTEAFF. The CDR3 DNA reads TGTGCCAGCTCACCATTCGACAGGTCTCCGAACACTGAAGCTTTCTTT.

The gene calls are TRBV5-1 and TRBJ1-1, with D perhaps matching TRBD1 (5 bases). This CDR3 is built from 13 residues. The ends were cut back, 1 base at V and 5 bases at J, with 9 bases in the middle. Germline assignment: CDR1 SGHRS and CDR2 YFSETQ. DNA for the CDR3: TGCGCCAGCAGCTTGACCACAGGAACTGAAGCTTTCTTT. It specifies CASSLTTGTEAFF. Combining the CDR3 with reference TRBV5-1 and TRBJ1-1 gives the whole variable domain KAGVTQTPRYLIKTRGQQVTLSCSPISGHRSVSWYQQTPGQGLQFLFEYFSETQRNKGNFPGRFSGRQFSNSRSEMNVSTLELGDSALYLCASSLTTGTEAFFGQGTRLTVV.

This clone was found a few times. V and J are TRBV18 and TRBJ2-7; TRBD2 aligns across 7 bases. The CDR3 contains 16 residues. The V gene end was trimmed by 3 bases and the J gene end by 0 bases; junction bases not matched to a gene: 8. CDR1 is KGHSH, CDR2 LQKENI, per germline. The CDR3 here is CASSPVESGTSYEQYF. In nucleotides, the CDR3 is TGTGCCAGCTCACCGGTAGAGAGCGGGACCTCCTACGAGCAGTACTTC.

V usage is TRBV6-1 and J usage is TRBJ2-3, with D possibly being TRBD2 (5 bases). V was clipped by 0 bases and J by 2 bases, with 12 bases between them. Germline CDR1 MNHNS, CDR2 SASEGT. CDR3 length: 16 residues. The CDR3 DNA is TGTGCCAGCAGTGAAGCGCTGGGCGGGTACACAGATACGCAGTATTTT. It translates to CASSEALGGYTDTQYF.